The 16 T cell receptor beta chains below all came from one sample that was sequenced in a study of a mutant IDH1 vaccine in newly diagnosed glioma. Time point reported: week 5, during vaccination. Topical imiquimod was applied with each vaccine dose, which held 300 ug of mutant IDH1 20-mer peptide. Antigens for these TCRs are unknown. Libraries were prepared by immunoSEQ multiplex PCR; TCRdb keeps only in-frame clonotypes and omits some of them. The table lists over 45,000 clones, 84% of them singletons, with 6.5% to 9% in the top ten. The sequencing here drew on PBMCs, taken from a glioma patient whose treatment included an IDH1 peptide vaccine. These receptors originate from a woman in her forties or fifties with glioma.

J is TRBJ1-1 and V is TRBV6-5; TRBD1 aligns across 9 bases. The CDR3 loop spans 13 amino acids. Looked up from germline, CDR1 is MNHEY and CDR2 is SVGAGI. V was pared by 8 bases and J by 1 base, with 2 bases of the junction left unmatched. The DNA for the CDR3 is TGTGCCAGCCTGGACAGGGGGAACACTGAAGCTTTCTTT. Encoded protein: CASLDRGNTEAFF.

The rearrangement joins TRBV5-1 to TRBJ2-1; D is tentatively TRBD1 or TRBD2 (5 bases each). Trimming shortened V by 4 bases and J by 7 bases, and 21 bases separated the two germline ends. Germline V gene lookup returns CDR1 SGHRS and CDR2 YFSETQ. The CDR3 runs 16 residues. In DNA form, the CDR3 reads TGCGCCAGCAGCCCGGTCAAAGACAGACTACCGAATGAGCAGTTCTTC. This translates into CASSPVKDRLPNEQFF.

The rearrangement joins TRBV18 to TRBJ2-5; TRBD2 matches 9 bases. Germline V gene lookup returns CDR1 KGHSH and CDR2 LQKENI. The CDR3 has 17 residues. V shed 0 bases and J 2 bases; nucleotides not matched to a gene: 7. The CDR3 sequence: CASSPPGSLAGQETQYF. CDR3 nucleotide sequence: TGTGCCAGCTCACCACCGGGCTCTCTAGCGGGGCAAGAGACCCAGTACTTC.

This chain connects TRBV7-9 to TRBJ1-5; D uncertain. Between the trimmed V and J ends, which lost 5 bases and 7 bases, there was a span of 12 bases. The CDR3 contains 13 residues. Germline loops: CDR1 SEHNR, CDR2 FQNEAQ (reference sequence). Here the CDR3 reads CASSPDPGQPQHF. CDR3 bases: TGTGCCAGCAGCCCAGACCCGGGACAGCCCCAGCATTTT. The full variable domain, its missing parts supplied by reference TRBV7-9 and TRBJ1-5, is DTGVSQNPRHKITKRGQNVTFRCDPISEHNRLYWYRQTLGQGPEFLTYFQNEAQLEKSRLLSDRFSAERPKGSFSTLEIQRTEQGDSAMYLCASSPDPGQPQHFGDGTRLSIL.

The chain is built from TRBV19 and TRBJ1-1; no definite D call. V was shortened by 7 bases and J by 5 bases, with 11 bases between the two germline ends. This CDR3 is built from 12 residues. The germline V gene encodes CDR1 LNHDA and CDR2 SQIVND (reference sequence). The DNA for the CDR3 is TGTGCCAGTATAGGGTGGGAAACTGAAGCTTTCTTT. Protein product: CASIGWETEAFF.

The chain is built from TRBV7-9 and TRBJ2-3; 9 nucleotides align to TRBD1. The V segment lost 4 bases and the J segment 4 bases; nucleotides outside the gene matches: 6. Germline values: CDR1 SEHNR, CDR2 FQNEAQ (reference sequence). The CDR3 is 15 residues long. The CDR3 bases are TGTGCCAGCAGCTCCTACAGGGGGCAGGCAGATACGCAGTATTTT. It is translated as CASSSYRGQADTQYF.

The chain employs TRBV27 and TRBJ2-3; D uncertain. The CDR3 contains 14 residues. V lost 5 bases and J 1 base, leaving 10 bases between the germline ends. CDR1 and CDR2 (germline): MNHEY, SMNVEV (reference sequence). In DNA, the CDR3 is TGTGCCAGCAGTCGTAGCCGGGGCACAGATACGCAGTATTTT. It yields the protein CASSRSRGTDTQYF.

The genes are TRBV9 and TRBJ2-3, with D unresolved. Germline V lookup: CDR1 SGDLS, CDR2 YYNGEE. Trimming removed 0 bases from V and 1 base from J, with 9 bases in between. The CDR3 spans 15 residues. Written as DNA, the CDR3 is TGTGCCAGCAGCGTAGACCCTCTAGGCACAGATACGCAGTATTTT. Its translation: CASSVDPLGTDTQYF. The whole variable domain, remainder taken from reference TRBV9 and TRBJ2-3, is DSGVTQTPKHLITATGQRVTLRCSPRSGDLSVYWYQQSLDQGLQFLIQYYNGEERAKGNILERFSAQQFPDLHSELNLSSLELGDSALYFCASSVDPLGTDTQYFGPGTRLTVL.

The V gene is TRBV9, the J gene TRBJ1-2; D may be TRBD1 (5 bases). Germline CDR1 reads SGDLS; CDR2 reads YYNGEE. The CDR3 totals 12 residues. Deletions cut 2 bases from V and 8 bases from J, with 10 bases between. The CDR3 nucleotides read TGTGCCAGCAGCGTGGGAGGGGAAGGCTACACCTTC. The encoded protein is CASSVGGEGYTF. Looking up the rest from reference TRBV9 and TRBJ1-2 gives the full variable domain: DSGVTQTPKHLITATGQRVTLRCSPRSGDLSVYWYQQSLDQGLQFLIQYYNGEERAKGNILERFSAQQFPDLHSELNLSSLELGDSALYFCASSVGGEGYTFGSGTRLTVV.

The CDR3 DNA sequence: TGTGCCAGCAGTGACGGACAGGGAACTTCACCCCTCCACTTT. This gives the protein CASSDGQGTSPLHF. This chain links TRBV2 with TRBJ1-6; 8 bases line up with TRBD1. The germline V gene encodes CDR1 SNHLY and CDR2 FYNNEI. V lost 3 bases to trimming and J lost 9 bases; unmatched junction nucleotides: 4. This CDR3 has 14 residues. Variable domain in full (rest from reference TRBV2 and TRBJ1-6): EPEVTQTPSHQVTQMGQEVILRCVPISNHLYFYWYRQILGQKVEFLVSFYNNEISEKSEIFDDQFSVERPDGSNFTLKIRSTKLEDSAMYFCASSDGQGTSPLHFGNGTRLTVT.

V and J are TRBV30 and TRBJ2-5; TRBD2 agrees at 9 bases. J was trimmed by 5 bases and V by 0 bases; bases with no gene match: 4. CDR3 length: 14 amino acids. Germline V gene sequence: CDR1 GTSNPN, CDR2 SVGIG (reference sequence). The chain's CDR3 is CAWSVAGGSETQYF. For the CDR3, the DNA is TGTGCCTGGAGTGTAGCGGGGGGCAGCGAGACCCAGTACTTC.

This clone was observed a single time. The chain employs TRBV19 and TRBJ2-7, with D uncertain. Germline V gives CDR1 LNHDA, CDR2 SQIVND (reference sequence). Trimming pared 6 bases from V and 7 bases from J, leaving 16 bases between. This CDR3 is built from 13 residues. The CDR3 DNA is TGTGCCAGTAGCACCTACAGTGCCGGGGAGCAGTACTTC. This gives the protein CASSTYSAGEQYF.

The chain is built from TRBV7-2 and TRBJ2-2; weak D call: TRBD2 (5 bases). V shed 0 bases and J shed 4 bases, with 9 bases lying between them. This CDR3 has 15 amino acids. Per the germline V gene, CDR1 is SGHTA and CDR2 is FQGNSA. Written as DNA, the CDR3 is TGTGCCAGCAGCTTAGCTCGGGGATCCACCGGGGAGCTGTTTTTT. This translates into CASSLARGSTGELFF.

The rearrangement joins TRBV5-1 to TRBJ1-6; D is possibly TRBD1 (6 bases). The CDR3 loop spans 15 amino acids. V dropped 2 bases and J dropped 7 bases, with 13 bases sitting between them. From germline, CDR1 is SGHRS and CDR2 YFSETQ. For the CDR3, the DNA is TGCGCCAGCAGCTTAGATGGGGGCCCGAATTCACCCCTCCACTTT. Amino acids: CASSLDGGPNSPLHF.

The rearrangement joins TRBV9 to TRBJ1-4; D not resolved. Germline-derived CDR1 and CDR2 are SGDLS and YYNGEE. With 3 bases removed from V and 7 bases from J, the gap between germline ends came to 10 bases. The length of the CDR3 is 13 residues. CDR3 protein: CASSAPAGEKLFF. The CDR3, as DNA: TGTGCCAGCAGCGCCCCGGCGGGTGAAAAACTGTTTTTT.

V usage is TRBV7-9 and J usage is TRBJ2-3; 8 nucleotides align to TRBD1. J lost 5 bases, V lost 3 bases, and 10 bases had no gene match. The CDR3 runs to 16 residues. The V gene's germline CDR1 is SEHNR and CDR2 FQNEAQ (reference sequence). For the CDR3, the DNA is TGTGCCAGCAGCTTTCCCCTTTCAGGGGGCCTAGATACGCAGTATTTT. Amino acid sequence: CASSFPLSGGLDTQYF.